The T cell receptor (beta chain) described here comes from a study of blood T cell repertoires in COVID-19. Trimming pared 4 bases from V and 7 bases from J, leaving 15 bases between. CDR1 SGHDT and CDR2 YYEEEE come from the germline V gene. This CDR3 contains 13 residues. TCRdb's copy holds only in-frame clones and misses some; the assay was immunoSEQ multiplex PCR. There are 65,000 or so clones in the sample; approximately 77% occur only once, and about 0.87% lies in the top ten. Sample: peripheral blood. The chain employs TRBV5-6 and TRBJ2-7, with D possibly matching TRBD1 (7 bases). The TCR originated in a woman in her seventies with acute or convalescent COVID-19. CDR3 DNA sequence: TGTGCCAGCAGCCAGGGGGGCCTCGGTGAGCAGTACTTC. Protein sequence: CASSQGGLGEQYF.